The present T cell receptor (beta chain) was sequenced within a study of beta chain features in type 1 diabetes. Blood was drawn once from each donor into heparinised tubes. The draws averaged about 0.11 L. Using CD45RO/CCR7/CD25/CD127/CD95/CD27, CD4+ naive, central memory, regulatory and stem cell-like memory cells were sorted. Study conclusions and caveats: Type 1 diabetes patients showed a moderate but significant shortening of TCRB CDR3s in all four CD4+ subsets. No resolution was reached here on whether HLA type influences TCRB rearrangement.

A remark on this clone: Its antigen is as yet unknown.

Since all of the isolated RNA was reverse transcribed, expressed TCRB transcripts were what got sequenced. Libraries were prepared by immunoSEQ multiplex PCR; TCRdb keeps only in-frame clonotypes and omits some of them. The sample yields approximately 57,000 clones, 52% seen once. This TCR was recovered from a woman aged 40 to 50 with type 1 diabetes. Sequencing was carried out using Tregs from blood.

The CDR3 nucleotides are TGTGCCAGCAGCTTAGATAGCGGCCGCTCCTACAATGAGCAGTTCTTC. This encodes CASSLDSGRSYNEQFF. V and J are TRBV7-2 and TRBJ2-1, with D possibly being TRBD2 (6 bases). CDR3 length: 16 residues. V lost 1 base and J lost 0, with 10 bases in between. Germline CDR1 and CDR2: SGHTA and FQGNSA.